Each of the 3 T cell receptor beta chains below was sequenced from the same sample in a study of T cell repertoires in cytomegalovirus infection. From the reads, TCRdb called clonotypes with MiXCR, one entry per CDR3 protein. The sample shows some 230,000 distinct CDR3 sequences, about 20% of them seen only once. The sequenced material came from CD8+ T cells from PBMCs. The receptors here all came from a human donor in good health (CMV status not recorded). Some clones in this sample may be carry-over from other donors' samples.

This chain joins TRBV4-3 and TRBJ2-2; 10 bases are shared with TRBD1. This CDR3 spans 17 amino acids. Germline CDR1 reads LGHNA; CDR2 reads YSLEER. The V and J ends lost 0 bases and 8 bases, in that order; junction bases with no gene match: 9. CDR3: CASSQDPGQGIRGELFF. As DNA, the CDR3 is TGCGCCAGCAGCCAAGACCCGGGACAGGGGATTCGGGGGGAGCTGTTTTTT.

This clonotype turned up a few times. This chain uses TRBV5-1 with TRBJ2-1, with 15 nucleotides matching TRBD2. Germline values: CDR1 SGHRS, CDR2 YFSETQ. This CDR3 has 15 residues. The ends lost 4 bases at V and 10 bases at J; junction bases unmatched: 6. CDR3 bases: TGCGCCAGCAGCCACGGGACTAGCGGGGGGCAAGAGCAGTTCTTC. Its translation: CASSHGTSGGQEQFF. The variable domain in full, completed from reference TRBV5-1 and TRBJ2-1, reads KAGVTQTPRYLIKTRGQQVTLSCSPISGHRSVSWYQQTPGQGLQFLFEYFSETQRNKGNFPGRFSGRQFSNSRSEMNVSTLELGDSALYLCASSHGTSGGQEQFFGPGTRLTVL.

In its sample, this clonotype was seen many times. CDR3 DNA sequence: TGCGCCAGCAGCCTCGACACTCTAGTCTCCTACGAGCAGTACTTC. Translated, it gives CASSLDTLVSYEQYF. The V call is TRBV4-1, the J call TRBJ2-7; no definite D call. The CDR3 sequence is 15 residues long. CDR1 is MGHRA and CDR2 is YSYEKL in the germline V gene. V was trimmed by 4 bases and J by 0 bases, leaving 13 bases between them.